This T cell receptor beta chain came from a study of blood T cell repertoires in COVID-19. Only in-frame clones appear in the TCRdb table, and some are missing; sequencing was by immunoSEQ multiplex PCR. This repertoire shows roughly 97,000 clones, roughly 80% found once; its top ten account for about 5%. The CDR3 runs to 13 residues. V lost 3 bases and J lost 1, with 7 bases in between. Per the germline V gene, CDR1 is SGHRS and CDR2 is YFSETQ. The sequencing sample was made of peripheral blood. The genes are TRBV5-1 and TRBJ1-1; D unresolved. The TCR was taken from a man aged 55 to 70 with acute or convalescent COVID-19. The CDR3 loop reads CASSSYGNTEAFF. The CDR3 DNA sequence: TGCGCCAGCAGCTCCTACGGGAACACTGAAGCTTTCTTT.